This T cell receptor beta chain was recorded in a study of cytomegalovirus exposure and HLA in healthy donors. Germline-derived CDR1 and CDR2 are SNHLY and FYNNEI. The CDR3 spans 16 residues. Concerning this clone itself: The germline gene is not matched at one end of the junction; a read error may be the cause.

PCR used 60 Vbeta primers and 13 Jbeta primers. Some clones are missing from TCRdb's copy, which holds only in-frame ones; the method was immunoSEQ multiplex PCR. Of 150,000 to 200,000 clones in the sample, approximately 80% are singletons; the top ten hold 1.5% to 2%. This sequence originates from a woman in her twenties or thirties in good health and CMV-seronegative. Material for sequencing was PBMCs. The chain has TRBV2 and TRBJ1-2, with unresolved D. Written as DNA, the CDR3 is TGTGCCAGCAGTGAGTTCCTAAAGCAGAATAACTATGGCTACCCCTTC. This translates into CASSEFLKQNNYGYPF.